A single sample gave rise to the 12 T cell receptor beta chains below, sequenced in a study of response to subunit inactivated influenza vaccine. TCRdb recomputed calls from the RT-PCR reads with MiXCR, one row per CDR3 protein. The sample holds around 150,000 distinct CDR3 sequences, roughly 10% seen once. Specimen: non-naive T cells sorted from PBMCs, collected 45 days after vaccination. The source is a man aged 45-60 years who received an inactivated influenza vaccine.

The sample holds a few counts of this clonotype. This sequence joins TRBV24-1 and TRBJ2-3, with TRBD2 identical over 10 bases. The CDR3 loop spans 21 amino acids. The ends lost 5 bases at V and 3 bases at J; junction bases unmatched: 22. Germline loops: CDR1 KGHDR, CDR2 SFDVKD. In DNA, the CDR3 is TGTGCCACCAGTGGTGGACAGCCGACGGCAGCGGGAGGGCCGAAAACAGATACGCAGTATTTT. This gives the protein CATSGGQPTAAGGPKTDTQYF.

V and J are TRBV6-5 and TRBJ2-7; 10 bases fit TRBD1. V dropped 6 bases and J dropped 0; count of bases not matched to a gene: 2. The CDR3 sequence is 14 residues long. CDR1 and CDR2 from the germline V gene are MNHEY and SVGAGI. CDR3 protein: CASRRDRGSYEQYF. The CDR3 bases are TGTGCCAGCAGGAGGGACAGGGGCTCCTACGAGCAGTACTTC.

The rearrangement links TRBV15 to TRBJ1-6; D is perhaps TRBD1 (6 bases). This CDR3 has 14 amino acids. V dropped 2 bases and J dropped 6 bases, with 8 bases sitting between them. CDR1 and CDR2 (germline): LNHNV, YYDKDF (reference sequence). The CDR3 bases are TGTGCCACCAGCAGAACAGGGAGTAATTCACCCCTCCACTTT. Translation gives CATSRTGSNSPLHF.

This clonotype was recorded many times. The gene calls are TRBV29-1 and TRBJ1-1; perhaps TRBD1 as D (6 bases). Germline CDR1 and CDR2: SQVTM and ANQGSEA. Between the trimmed V and J ends, which lost 7 bases and 1 base, there was a span of 13 bases. CDR3 size: 13 residues. CDR3 sequence (DNA): TGCAGCGCCTTTAGGGGGGCGAACACTGAAGCTTTCTTT. Its protein is CSAFRGANTEAFF.

This clonotype has more than one count but fewer than ten. V gene TRBV12-3 or TRBV12-4 combines with J gene TRBJ1-4, with no clear D. The CDR3 totals 12 residues. Trimming left V 2 bases short and J 11 bases short, with 9 bases between. CDR3: CASSLRPEKLFF. CDR3 coding DNA: TGTGCCAGCAGTTTAAGACCGGAGAAACTGTTTTTT.

A few counts support this clonotype. The J gene is TRBJ2-3, the V gene TRBV28; TRBD1 matches at 11 bases. CDR1 and CDR2 (germline): MDHEN, SYDVKM. This CDR3 has 14 amino acids. V lost 6 bases and J lost 5; bases outside the gene matches: 4. Here the CDR3 DNA reads TGTGCCAGCAGCCCGGGACAGGGGGAAGATACGCAGTATTTT. It yields the protein CASSPGQGEDTQYF.

There are many counts of this clonotype. The gene calls are TRBV5-6 and TRBJ2-7, with unresolved D. The CDR3 sequence is 16 residues long. CDR1 is SGHDT and CDR2 is YYEEEE in the germline V gene. With 1 base removed from V and 0 bases from J, the gap between germline ends came to 14 bases. The CDR3 is CASSLFFPIISYEQYF. In nucleotides, the CDR3 is TGTGCCAGCAGCTTGTTCTTTCCGATCATCTCCTACGAGCAGTACTTC. The full variable domain, completed using reference TRBV5-6 and TRBJ2-7, is DAGVTQSPTHLIKTRGQQVTLRCSPKSGHDTVSWYQQALGQGPQFIFQYYEEEERQRGNFPDRFSGHQFPNYSSELNVNALLLGDSALYLCASSLFFPIISYEQYFGPGTRLTVT.

This clonotype was observed at least ten times. The chain joins TRBV20-1 to TRBJ2-7; D is unresolved. In germline, CDR1 is DFQATT, CDR2 SNEGSKA (reference sequence). The CDR3 has 14 amino acids. Between the trimmed V and J ends, which lost 4 bases and 5 bases, there was a span of 18 bases. The CDR3 DNA reads as TGCAGTGCTAAGAGCAGGCCAGCCGACCACGAGCAGTACTTC. Protein product: CSAKSRPADHEQYF.

This clonotype showed up just a few times. The rearrangement links TRBV12-3 or TRBV12-4 to TRBJ1-1; D is uncertain. Trimming removed 5 bases at V and 3 bases at J, with 10 bases between. This CDR3 comprises 13 residues. The CDR3 here is CASSSGRYTEAFF. Written as DNA, the CDR3 is TGTGCCAGCAGTAGCGGACGGTACACTGAAGCTTTCTTT.

Points on this clonotype: Lacking the conserved final phenylalanine or tryptophan, this CDR3 likely reflects a read error. The CDR3 coding sequence is TGTGCCAGCAGGTGGGGGGCTGCCACTGAAGCTTTCCTT. This encodes CASRWGAATEAFL. The genes are TRBV12-3 or TRBV12-4 and TRBJ1-1; TRBD1 might be the D (6 bases). The CDR3 spans 13 residues. The ends were cut back, 6 bases at V and 4 bases at J, with 12 bases in the middle.

As to this clonotype: One end of the junction is discordant with germline, which a read error may explain. This chain links TRBV18 with TRBJ1-5; D gene uncertain. Germline V gene sequence: CDR1 KGHSH, CDR2 LQKENI. This CDR3 spans 14 amino acids. CDR3 in DNA: TGTGCCAGCTCACCAAGGCGGAGCAATCGGCCCCAGCATTTT. Translated, it gives CASSPRRSNRPQHF.

The chain couples TRBV6-2 or TRBV6-3 to TRBJ1-5; no reliable D call. V lost 0 bases and J 5 bases, leaving 14 bases between the germline ends. The CDR3 runs to 16 residues. CDR1 and CDR2 from the germline V gene are MNHEY and SVGEGT. CDR3 coding DNA: TGTGCCAGCAGTTACTCGCAGGCCATGCACGATCAGCCCCAGCATTTT. Its translation is CASSYSQAMHDQPQHF.